The 27 T cell receptor beta chains reported below all come from one sample, sequenced in a study of cytotoxic CD8 clonotypes in ibrutinib-treated CLL. This table comes from immunoSEQ multiplex PCR, and its TCRdb copy is limited to in-frame clones, with some not included. The sample contains approximately 340,000 clones, 67% of which appear only once. Sequenced here: PBMCs, sampled after 36 months of ibrutinib treatment. All receptors derive from a human donor with chronic lymphocytic leukemia.

This clone was picked up a small number of times. This chain joins TRBV5-1 and TRBJ2-5; 11 positions match TRBD2. This CDR3 is 13 amino acids long. The germline V gene encodes CDR1 SGHRS and CDR2 YFSETQ. V gave up 10 bases and J gave up 3 bases; unmatched junction bases: 5. The CDR3 nucleotides are TGCGCCTCCCGACTAGCGGGAAAAGAGACCCAGTACTTC. Translation gives CASRLAGKETQYF.

The rearrangement uses TRBV28 and TRBJ2-4, with D possibly matching TRBD1 (5 bases). The germline V gene has CDR1 MDHEN and CDR2 SYDVKM. This CDR3 is built from 16 residues. The ends were cut back, 3 bases at V and 8 bases at J, with 20 bases in the middle. The CDR3 DNA sequence: TGTGCCAGCAGTTTGCTTCCGAGCAGGGCATCGGACATTCAGTACTTC. It is translated as CASSLLPSRASDIQYF.

This clone was observed a few times. The chain couples TRBV7-3 to TRBJ2-1, with 8 bases identical to TRBD2. Germline V gene data show CDR1 as SGHTA and CDR2 as FQGTGA. The CDR3 is 15 residues long. The V and J ends lost 6 bases and 0 bases, in that order; junction bases with no gene match: 4. CDR3 protein: CASSQSGSSYNEQFF. The DNA of the CDR3 is TGTGCCAGCAGTCAAAGCGGGAGCTCCTACAATGAGCAGTTCTTC.

This chain connects TRBV6-5 to TRBJ1-2; D gene uncertain. Germline V lookup: CDR1 MNHEY, CDR2 SVGAGI. Trimming removed 6 bases from V and 2 bases from J, with 10 bases in between. CDR3 length equals 13 residues. The CDR3 here is CASSPRGNYGYTF. For the CDR3, the DNA is TGTGCCAGCAGCCCTCGGGGAAACTATGGCTACACCTTC.

In this sample, this clone turned up a few times. This chain connects TRBV9 to TRBJ1-1; D unclear. The ends were cut back, 3 bases at V and 5 bases at J, with 11 bases in the middle. Germline assignment: CDR1 SGDLS and CDR2 YYNGEE. CDR3 length equals 13 residues. The CDR3 bases are TGTGCCAGCAGCGAGGGTATCTTGACTGAAGCTTTCTTT. It yields the protein CASSEGILTEAFF.

The gene calls are TRBV6-5 and TRBJ2-5, with 11 nucleotides matching TRBD2. The CDR3 runs 15 residues. In germline, CDR1 is MNHEY, CDR2 SVGAGI. V lost 8 bases and J lost 5; bases outside the gene matches: 10. The CDR3: CASRGLAVLEETQYF. CDR3 coding DNA: TGTGCCAGCCGGGGACTAGCGGTGCTCGAGGAGACCCAGTACTTC.

As to this clone: Other DNA sequences in this sample translate to the same CDR3. This chain links TRBV9 with TRBJ2-7; 11 positions agree with TRBD2. Germline loops: CDR1 SGDLS, CDR2 YYNGEE. The CDR3 consists of 15 residues. Germline trimming cut 2 bases from V and 4 bases from J; bases unmatched to any gene: 5. In nucleotides, the CDR3 is TGTGCCAGCAGCGTTGGTAGCGGGGGGGCGTACGAGCAGTACTTC. Protein: CASSVGSGGAYEQYF.

This rearrangement joins TRBV4-1 to TRBJ1-6; D is unresolved. The CDR3 has 15 residues. Trimming shortened V by 1 base and J by 7 bases, and 11 bases separated the two germline ends. Per the germline V gene, CDR1 is MGHRA and CDR2 is YSYEKL. The CDR3 DNA reads as TGCGCCAGCAGCCAAGTGGGTTTGGGGAATTCACCCCTCCACTTT. Translating gives CASSQVGLGNSPLHF.

The rearrangement links TRBV5-3 to TRBJ2-5; 13 positions agree with TRBD2. TRBV5-3 is filed as an ORF, its function uncertain. CDR3 length equals 17 residues. The trim removed 4 bases at V and 0 bases at J, leaving 6 bases unmatched. In nucleotides, the CDR3 is TGTGCCAGAAGCGCGGGACTAGCGGGGTTGTACCAAGAGACCCAGTACTTC. Its translation: CARSAGLAGLYQETQYF.

CDR3 residues: CASSLGSHQETQYF. The CDR3, as DNA: TGTGCCAGCAGCCTAGGGTCCCACCAAGAGACCCAGTACTTC. The chain recombines TRBV7-9 with TRBJ2-5; D is undetermined. CDR3 length: 14 amino acids. Germline CDR1 SEHNR, CDR2 FQNEAQ (reference sequence). V was clipped by 5 bases and J by 0 bases, with 10 bases between them.

The gene calls are TRBV15 and TRBJ2-2; D not resolved. In germline, CDR1 is LNHNV, CDR2 YYDKDF (reference sequence). The V end lost 1 base, the J end lost 3 bases, and 18 bases lay between the germline ends. CDR3 length: 18 residues. CDR3 nucleotides: TGTGCCACCAGCAGAGGTAACATCAAAACCTGGGACACCGGGGAGCTGTTTTTT. Its translation: CATSRGNIKTWDTGELFF.

The chain joins TRBV15 to TRBJ1-5, with D possibly matching TRBD1 (6 bases). CDR3 length equals 16 residues. V shed 0 bases and J shed 8 bases, with 17 bases lying between them. Germline V CDR1 and CDR2: LNHNV, YYDKDF (reference sequence). This CDR3 reads CATSRDQGRLNKPQHF. CDR3 DNA sequence: TGTGCCACCAGCAGAGATCAGGGGAGATTGAATAAGCCCCAGCATTTT.

V is TRBV5-7 and J is TRBJ1-5; possibly TRBD1 for D (5 bases). TRBV5-7 is identified as an open reading frame with a role that is uncertain. V lost 4 bases, J lost 1 base, and 15 bases lay in between. The CDR3 sequence is 16 residues long. DNA of the CDR3: TGTGCCAGCAGCCTATTTCGGGGGACGAGCAATCAGCCCCAGCATTTT. Protein sequence: CASSLFRGTSNQPQHF.

V usage is TRBV5-1 and J usage is TRBJ2-1, with 8 bases identical to TRBD1. Germline V gene lookup returns CDR1 SGHRS and CDR2 YFSETQ. The length of the CDR3 is 14 residues. V was clipped by 0 bases and J by 6 bases; unmatched bases: 2. CDR3 in amino acids: CASSLGRGLNEQFF. The DNA of the CDR3 is TGCGCCAGCAGCTTGGGCAGGGGGCTCAATGAGCAGTTCTTC.

The V and J genes are TRBV9 and TRBJ2-5; 7 bases are a match to TRBD2. Germline CDR1 SGDLS, CDR2 YYNGEE. V was clipped by 3 bases and J by 6 bases; unmatched bases: 14. The CDR3 is made up of 16 amino acids. The DNA of the CDR3 is TGTGCCAGCAGCGACCCCGGGGGGAGCGGGCAGCAGACCCAGTACTTC. Its protein product is CASSDPGGSGQQTQYF.

This rearrangement joins TRBV10-3 to TRBJ2-2, with D possibly being TRBD1 (5 bases). Deletions cut 6 bases from V and 4 bases from J, with 12 bases between. Germline V CDR1 and CDR2: ENHRY, SYGVKD. The CDR3 is 14 amino acids. CDR3 in amino acids: CAIRGEPSTGELFF. The CDR3 region has the DNA TGTGCCATCAGAGGGGAACCCTCCACCGGGGAGCTGTTTTTT.

The V and J genes are TRBV7-9 and TRBJ1-1, with D unresolved. The length of the CDR3 is 13 residues. Germline V gives CDR1 SEHNR, CDR2 FQNEAQ (reference sequence). With 1 base removed from V and 4 bases from J, the gap between germline ends came to 7 bases. In DNA form, the CDR3 reads TGTGCCAGCAGCTTAGGTTCTGGCACTGAAGCTTTCTTT. Encoded protein: CASSLGSGTEAFF. Based on the CDR3 plus reference TRBV7-9 and TRBJ1-1, the full variable domain is DTGVSQNPRHKITKRGQNVTFRCDPISEHNRLYWYRQTLGQGPEFLTYFQNEAQLEKSRLLSDRFSAERPKGSFSTLEIQRTEQGDSAMYLCASSLGSGTEAFFGQGTRLTVV.

This sequence joins TRBV28 and TRBJ1-4; TRBD1 matches 7 bases. The CDR3 is 15 residues long. Germline lookup yields CDR1 MDHEN and CDR2 SYDVKM. V lost 5 bases, J lost 5 bases, and 8 bases stayed unmatched. The DNA for the CDR3 is TGTGCCAGCAGTCACCCGGGACAGCCCAATGAAAAACTGTTTTTT. Protein product: CASSHPGQPNEKLFF.

This chain uses TRBV5-4 with TRBJ1-1, with TRBD1 identical over 9 bases. CDR3 length: 16 residues. V trimming: 4 bases; J trimming: 1 base; junction bases outside the gene matches: 8. Looked up from germline, CDR1 is SGHNT and CDR2 is YYREEE (reference sequence). The CDR3 nucleotides are TGTGCCAGCAGCAGAATGACAGGGGGAAAGAACACTGAAGCTTTCTTT. It yields the protein CASSRMTGGKNTEAFF.

This chain joins TRBV13 and TRBJ2-3; D tentatively reads TRBD1 or TRBD2 (6 bases each). CDR3 length equals 16 residues. V dropped 2 bases and J dropped 1 base, with 13 bases sitting between them. In germline, CDR1 is PRHDT, CDR2 FYEKMQ (reference sequence). The CDR3 spells CASSLRGALGTDTQYF. In DNA form, the CDR3 reads TGTGCCAGCAGCTTAAGGGGGGCGCTTGGCACAGATACGCAGTATTTT. Full variable domain (remainder filled in from reference TRBV13 and TRBJ2-3): AAGVIQSPRHLIKEKRETATLKCYPIPRHDTVYWYQQGPGQDPQFLISFYEKMQSDKGSIPDRFSAQQFSDYHSELNMSSLELGDSALYFCASSLRGALGTDTQYFGPGTRLTVL.

The V call is TRBV5-1, the J call TRBJ2-3; 8 nucleotides agree with TRBD1. Trimming cost V 1 base and J 1 base; bases outside gene matches: 5. This CDR3 is built from 16 residues. From germline, CDR1 is SGHRS and CDR2 YFSETQ. The CDR3 loop reads CASSLRPTGGTDTQYF. The CDR3 region has the DNA TGCGCCAGCAGCTTGCGCCCGACAGGGGGCACAGATACGCAGTATTTT.

The V call is TRBV6-6, the J call TRBJ1-4; D gene unclear. Trimming left V 6 bases short and J 4 bases short, with 12 bases between. Germline CDR1 and CDR2: MNHNY and SVGAGI (reference sequence). The CDR3 extends over 14 amino acids. CDR3 loop: CASRSGIINEKLFF. The CDR3 region has the DNA TGTGCCAGCAGATCCGGGATCATTAATGAAAAACTGTTTTTT.

The chain has TRBV29-1 and TRBJ1-2; maybe TRBD1 (6 bases). The germline V and J ends were trimmed by 0 bases and 5 bases, with 16 bases remaining between them. This CDR3 region has 15 residues. Germline values: CDR1 SQVTM, CDR2 ANQGSEA. CDR3 in amino acids: CSVEDRGGSRYGYTF. The CDR3 DNA follows: TGCAGCGTTGAAGATCGAGGGGGTTCAAGATATGGCTACACCTTC.

This clone was detected once. This rearrangement joins TRBV5-4 to TRBJ2-1, with D possibly TRBD1 on 5 matching bases. Trimming shortened V by 4 bases and J by 8 bases, and 16 bases separated the two germline ends. CDR3 size: 14 residues. The germline V gene encodes CDR1 SGHNT and CDR2 YYREEE (reference sequence). In nucleotides, the CDR3 is TGTGCCAGCAGCCTGGGGCCTTCGAACGATGAGCAGTTCTTC. It encodes CASSLGPSNDEQFF.

This chain uses TRBV9 with TRBJ1-4; TRBD1 aligns across 10 bases. The CDR3 loop spans 14 amino acids. The V gene's germline CDR1 is SGDLS and CDR2 YYNGEE. V trimming: 2 bases; J trimming: 8 bases; junction bases outside the gene matches: 3. The CDR3 spells CASSVGQGTEKLFF. CDR3 DNA sequence: TGTGCCAGCAGCGTGGGACAGGGGACGGAAAAACTGTTTTTT.

The genes are TRBV4-1 and TRBJ1-5; 7 bases match TRBD1. Trimming at V came to 2 bases and at J to 7 bases, leaving 5 bases not matched to a gene. The germline V gene has CDR1 MGHRA and CDR2 YSYEKL. This CDR3 spans 14 amino acids. This CDR3 is CASSQRQGWQPQHF. In nucleotides, the CDR3 is TGCGCCAGCAGCCAACGACAGGGATGGCAGCCCCAGCATTTT.

The V and J genes are TRBV5-4 and TRBJ2-7, with TRBD1 matching over 7 bases. This CDR3 has 16 residues. Unmatched junction bases numbered 10, after V lost 4 bases and J lost 0 bases. Germline V gives CDR1 SGHNT, CDR2 YYREEE (reference sequence). The CDR3 spells CASSREGAWSSYEQYF. The CDR3 DNA is TGTGCCAGCAGCCGAGAGGGGGCATGGAGCTCCTACGAGCAGTACTTC.